This T cell receptor (beta chain) emerged from a study of T cells in Graves' hyperthyroidism and ophthalmopathy. Study-level points and caveats: Ophthalmopathy was identified by the model a median approximately 6.4 months ahead of onset.

The germline V gene has CDR1 SGHTS and CDR2 YDEGEE. Trimming removed 6 bases from V and 5 bases from J, with 14 bases in between. This CDR3 comprises 13 residues. The source material, RNA transcripts, was used to amplify TCR beta CDR3 regions. TCR CDR3 regions were first amplified by RT-PCR with HTBI primers. TCRdb analysed the multiplex PCR reads with MiXCR anew, one entry per CDR3 protein. The sample records some 560,000 distinct CDR3 sequences, 14% being singletons. A note on this clonotype: Its antigen is as yet unknown.

The specimen sequenced was blood. The V call is TRBV5-8, the J call TRBJ2-5, with D perhaps TRBD1 (6 bases). This TCR derives from a woman aged 40 to 49 with Graves' hyperthyroidism. The CDR3 reads CASTGEFGETQYF. The CDR3 region has the DNA TGTGCCAGCACAGGGGAGTTTGGGGAGACCCAGTACTTC.